Shown below are 16 T cell receptor beta chains from a single sample sequenced in a study of response to subunit inactivated influenza vaccine. TCRdb recomputed calls from the RT-PCR reads with MiXCR, one row per CDR3 protein. The table lists under 850,000 distinct CDR3 sequences, about a fifth of them singletons. The sequences come from PBMCs from blood, collected around 5 days after vaccination. These receptors were collected from a man aged 50-60 years who received an inactivated influenza vaccine.

This clonotype was found a few times. V is TRBV7-9 and J is TRBJ2-5, with 9 nucleotides matching TRBD2. The CDR3 spans 16 residues. Germline V gene lookup returns CDR1 SEHNR and CDR2 FQNEAQ (reference sequence). V lost 4 bases, J lost 6 bases, and 12 bases stayed unmatched. CDR3 in amino acids: CASSSVSAGGLKTQYF. The CDR3 DNA reads TGTGCCAGCAGCTCCGTTAGCGCGGGGGGGCTGAAGACCCAGTACTTC.

This clonotype was counted between two and nine times. This rearrangement joins TRBV6-2 or TRBV6-3 to TRBJ1-4; D is perhaps TRBD1 (5 bases). V dropped 1 base and J dropped 5 bases, with 11 bases sitting between them. Germline V gene lookup returns CDR1 MNHEY and CDR2 SVGEGT. This CDR3 has 15 amino acids. The CDR3 nucleotides are TGTGCCAGCAGTTACTACGCAGGGTGGAATGAAAAACTGTTTTTT. Translation gives CASSYYAGWNEKLFF.

The J gene is TRBJ2-1, the V gene TRBV29-1, with D possibly being TRBD1 (6 bases). Trimming took off 7 bases at V and 4 bases at J, with 14 bases between the two ends. Germline loops: CDR1 SQVTM, CDR2 ANQGSEA. The CDR3 runs to 13 residues. In nucleotides, the CDR3 is TGCAGCGGAGATTTTAGGGGGTACAATGAGCAGTTCTTC. It translates to CSGDFRGYNEQFF.

V gene TRBV10-3 combines with J gene TRBJ2-1; the match to TRBD2 covers 7 bases. The CDR3 spans 17 residues. Germline V lookup: CDR1 ENHRY, CDR2 SYGVKD. With 6 bases clipped from V and 5 bases from J, the junction kept 16 bases outside the gene matches. The CDR3 sequence is CAISARAGAEVHNEQFF. The CDR3, as DNA: TGTGCCATCAGCGCCCGGGCGGGAGCAGAGGTCCACAATGAGCAGTTCTTC.

This clonotype was observed a handful of times. The genes are TRBV7-9 and TRBJ1-1, with D possibly TRBD1 on 5 matching bases. Germline V lookup: CDR1 SEHNR, CDR2 FQNEAQ (reference sequence). Trimming shortened V by 1 base and J by 7 bases, and 10 bases separated the two germline ends. The CDR3 is made up of 13 amino acids. The DNA for the CDR3 is TGTGCCAGCAGCTTAGATGACAGCATTGAAGCTTTCTTT. Translating it yields CASSLDDSIEAFF.

The chain links TRBV6-5 to TRBJ2-7, with D possibly matching TRBD1 (5 bases). There are 14 residues in the CDR3. Trimming removed 2 bases from V and 2 bases from J, with 10 bases in between. CDR1 is MNHEY, CDR2 SVGAGI, per germline. CDR3 region: CASSYVPGTYEQYF. DNA of the CDR3: TGTGCCAGCAGTTACGTCCCAGGGACCTACGAGCAGTACTTC.

This clonotype showed up just a few times. The chain employs TRBV9 and TRBJ2-3; D perhaps matches TRBD2 (6 bases). V was trimmed by 0 bases and J by 2 bases, leaving 13 bases between them. The CDR3 is 16 residues long. CDR1 and CDR2 from the germline V gene are SGDLS and YYNGEE. The CDR3 DNA is TGTGCCAGCAGCGTAGCACCGGGACTTTTCACAGATACGCAGTATTTT. This codes for CASSVAPGLFTDTQYF.

This clonotype was detected only a few times. This chain uses TRBV7-9 with TRBJ2-7, with D possibly being TRBD1 or TRBD2 (5 bases each). This CDR3 contains 14 residues. The ends were cut back, 5 bases at V and 3 bases at J, with 14 bases in the middle. In germline, CDR1 is SEHNR, CDR2 FQNEAQ (reference sequence). CDR3 nucleotide sequence: TGTGCCAGCAGCATGGGACCGATTAACTACGAGCAGTACTTC. The encoded protein is CASSMGPINYEQYF.

The chain links TRBV20-1 to TRBJ2-7; 16 bases are a match to TRBD2. This CDR3 spans 17 amino acids. Per germline, CDR1 DFQATT and CDR2 SNEGSKA (reference sequence). With V trimmed by 2 bases and J by 6 bases, 10 bases remained unmatched. In DNA, the CDR3 is TGCAGTGCTAGACCGGGACTAGCGGGAGGGCTCTCTGGCGAGCAGTACTTC. It specifies CSARPGLAGGLSGEQYF.

The chain joins TRBV10-3 to TRBJ1-5; D remains unclear. The CDR3 runs 13 residues. V lost 4 bases and J lost 6, with 10 bases in between. Germline V gene lookup returns CDR1 ENHRY and CDR2 SYGVKD. CDR3 in amino acids: CAISGEMSQPQHF. CDR3 bases: TGTGCCATCAGTGGAGAGATGAGTCAGCCCCAGCATTTT.

The rearrangement uses TRBV24-1 and TRBJ2-1, with 9 bases matching TRBD2. V trimming: 4 bases; J trimming: 5 bases; junction bases outside the gene matches: 5. In germline, CDR1 is KGHDR, CDR2 SFDVKD. The CDR3 is 15 residues long. The CDR3 DNA reads as TGTGCCACCAGTGAAGGCGGGAGGGTTAACAATGAGCAGTTCTTC. Translated: CATSEGGRVNNEQFF.

This clonotype turned up a few times. V gene TRBV5-6 combines with J gene TRBJ2-1; TRBD2 agrees at 9 bases. This CDR3 is built from 16 residues. V trimming: 4 bases; J trimming: 2 bases; junction bases outside the gene matches: 7. Germline V gene sequence: CDR1 SGHDT, CDR2 YYEEEE. The CDR3 sequence: CASSVRLAAAYNEQFF. The CDR3 DNA follows: TGTGCCAGCAGCGTCAGACTAGCGGCGGCCTACAATGAGCAGTTCTTC.

The rearrangement links TRBV20-1 to TRBJ2-7; no clear D gene. CDR1 and CDR2 from the germline V gene are DFQATT and SNEGSKA (reference sequence). V lost 5 bases to trimming and J lost 5 bases, with 19 bases between them. The CDR3 extends over 14 amino acids. The CDR3 bases are TGCAGTGCTCCTGTGCGGCAGTTTTTCAACGAGCAGTACTTC. This codes for CSAPVRQFFNEQYF.

The chain is built from TRBV5-5 and TRBJ1-2; TRBD1 might be the D (6 bases). The CDR3 contains 12 residues. Per the germline V gene, CDR1 is SGHKS and CDR2 is YYEKEE (reference sequence). With 4 bases removed from V and 7 bases from J, the gap between germline ends came to 11 bases. The CDR3 spells CASSADSVGYTF. DNA for the CDR3: TGTGCCAGCAGCGCGGACAGCGTTGGCTACACCTTC.

This clonotype was seen a few times. The chain links TRBV15 to TRBJ2-3; D remains unclear. The germline V gene encodes CDR1 LNHNV and CDR2 YYDKDF (reference sequence). V lost 7 bases to trimming and J lost 1 base, with 9 bases between them. This CDR3 comprises 13 residues. CDR3 region: CATTSDRTDTQYF. The CDR3 nucleotides read TGTGCCACCACATCAGATCGCACAGATACGCAGTATTTT.

This clonotype was picked up many times. This sequence joins TRBV18 and TRBJ2-5, with D perhaps matching TRBD1 or TRBD2 (6 bases each). Trimming took off 4 bases at V and 1 base at J, with 16 bases between the two ends. This CDR3 spans 16 amino acids. CDR1 and CDR2 from the germline V gene are KGHSH and LQKENI. CDR3: CASSQPGRDTQETQYF. The CDR3 DNA reads as TGTGCCAGCTCACAGCCTGGGCGGGACACCCAAGAGACCCAGTACTTC.